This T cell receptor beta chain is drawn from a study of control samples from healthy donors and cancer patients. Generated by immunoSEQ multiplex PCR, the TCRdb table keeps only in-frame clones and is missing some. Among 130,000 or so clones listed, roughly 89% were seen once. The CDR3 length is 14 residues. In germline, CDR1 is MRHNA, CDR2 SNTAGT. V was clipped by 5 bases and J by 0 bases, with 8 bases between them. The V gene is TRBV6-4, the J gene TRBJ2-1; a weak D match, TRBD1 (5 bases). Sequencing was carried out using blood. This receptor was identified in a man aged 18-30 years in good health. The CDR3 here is CASSTDSSYNEQFF. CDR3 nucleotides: TGTGCCAGCAGTACAGACAGCTCCTACAATGAGCAGTTCTTC.